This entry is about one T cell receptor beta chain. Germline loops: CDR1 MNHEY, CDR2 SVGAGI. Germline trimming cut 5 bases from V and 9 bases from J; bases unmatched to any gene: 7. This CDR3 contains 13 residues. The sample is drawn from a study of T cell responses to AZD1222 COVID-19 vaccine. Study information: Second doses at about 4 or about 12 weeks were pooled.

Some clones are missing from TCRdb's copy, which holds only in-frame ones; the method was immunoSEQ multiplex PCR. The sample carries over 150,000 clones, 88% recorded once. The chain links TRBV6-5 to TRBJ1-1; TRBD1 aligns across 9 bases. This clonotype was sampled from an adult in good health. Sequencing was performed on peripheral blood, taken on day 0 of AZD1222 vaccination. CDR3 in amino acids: CASSLPGTGQAFF. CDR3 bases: TGTGCCAGCAGTCTGCCAGGGACAGGGCAAGCTTTCTTT.